Here is one T cell receptor (beta chain) with its context. It lacks a known antigen. The CDR3 carries no conserved terminal phenylalanine or tryptophan, so it likely arises from a read error. Because the CDR3's place on the DNA is in doubt, the DNA is left out and the CDR3 is given as listed by TCRdb. Surgical brain or tumor specimens were cryofrozen in liquid nitrogen immediately after resection, and peripheral blood cells were collected concurrently. The iRepertoire nested amplicon-rescue multiplex PCR (arm-PCR) platform was used to amplify TCR alpha and beta CDR3 regions from RNA. The input for one-step reverse transcription and amplification was roughly 85-400 ng of either tissue mRNA or PBMC total RNA. Following bead purification, Illumina adapters were added by a secondary multiplex PCR, and libraries between 200 and 400 bp were gel-purified. Demultiplexing relied on internal 6-nucleotide barcodes carried by the libraries. The libraries were sequenced on an Illumina MiSeq using 2x220 or 2x250 nucleotide paired-end reads. As for the authors' bioinformatics: Paired reads were merged using FLASH 1.2.11 and were aligned to the GRCh37 human genome using BWA-MEM, after which TRA and TRB reads were extracted. An IMGT-derived reference of cassette sequences and CDR3 motifs, with pseudogenes included, was used for V and J assignment. Reads were translated in three frames, and productive CDR3s were defined by a C…FGXG motif without stop codons. Clonotypes were defined as unique combinations of V-J cassette pair and CDR3 amino acid sequence. Reads were filtered by Hamming distance, with the threshold set by the sequence error rate of each sample in mapped regions. The public reads were reanalyzed by TCRdb: fastp trimming at Q25, MiXCR alignment, in-frame beta chains only. Each entry is one CDR3 protein sequence, shown with its most common DNA and genes. In this record, the V and J calls reflect TCRdb's handling and not the investigators' own analysis. The sample includes more than 300,000 distinct CDR3 sequences, with roughly two fifths observed a single time. The ten largest make up around 12% of the sample.

This entry belongs to a study of glioma-infiltrating T cells (dated by TCRdb to 2016 to 2017). General notes on the study: The low-grade gliomas were WHO grade II oligodendrogliomas or astrocytomas, while the glioblastomas were WHO grade IV tumors sampled at initial diagnosis rather than at recurrent diagnosis. Glioma patients received dexamethasone for six or fewer days before surgery. For blood libraries, the target was roughly 4.5- to 11-fold sequencing coverage of approximately 920,000 peripheral T cells. The study sequenced TCR alpha- and beta-chain repertoires from glioma tissue, from non-neoplastic brain tissue and from matched peripheral blood mononuclear cells. To measure divergence between tissue and blood T-cell populations, each tissue-infiltrating repertoire was compared with the peripheral blood repertoire of the same patient. The paired cohort comprised three low-grade glioma patients, several primary glioblastoma patients and three non-glioma patients contributing non-neoplastic brain tissue. What the research found in general, with its limitations: The group comparisons were based on small numbers of patients: three non-neoplastic, three low-grade glioma and about eight glioblastoma patients. VJ-independent divergence between tissue and blood was lower than expected in non-neoplastic patients but higher than expected in all gliomas, particularly low-grade gliomas. Tissue and blood shared very few CDR3 sequences, a result attributed to high CDR3 diversity and limited sampling. Patients with low tissue-blood divergence were marked by a signature set of shared blood CDR3 motifs, and that set was depleted in highly divergent patients.

Sequencing was done on a sample of glioma tissue, nonneoplastic brain tissue, or PBMCs (not recorded which). The sequence was obtained from a human donor with low-grade glioma or glioblastoma, undergoing nonglioma brain surgery, or in good health (not recorded which).

The CDR3 protein is CSARAEGEGLH. This chain is built from TRBV20-1 and TRBJ2-1; TRBD2 is the table's D call, not checked against the DNA. The CDR3 comprises 11 residues, both ends counted. Sequences DFQATT (CDR1) and SNEGSKA (CDR2) are obtained from the germline V gene (reference sequence).